This TCR beta chain originates from a study of blood T cell repertoires in COVID-19. Study as a whole: From the United States, Italy and Spain came samples of acute and convalescent COVID-19.

Sequencing was performed with immunoSEQ multiplex PCR; in TCRdb, only in-frame clones are kept and a portion is missing. The sample consists of roughly 460,000 clones, around nine tenths of them appearing once. The CDR3 is 15 amino acids. This chain uses TRBV21-1 with TRBJ2-4; the D call of TRBD1 is as the table states it, not checked on the DNA. TRBV21-1 is annotated as a pseudogene. The clonotype comes from a man younger than 35 with COVID-19, enrolled during active disease. The sequenced sample consisted of peripheral blood. The CDR3 protein is CASSAHRRGRNIQYF. The CDR3 DNA reads TGTGCCAGCAGCGCGCACCGAAGGGGTCGCAACATTCAGTACTTC.